This T cell receptor beta chain is from a study of cytomegalovirus exposure and HLA in healthy donors listed by TCRdb under 2017. As for the study more broadly: An earlier analysis of approximately 640 of the donors reported 250 to 300 Gb of sequence data and some 120 million unique TCR beta sequences from 150 million to 200 million T cells. About 300 gigabases of sequencing data and 80 million or so unique TCR sequences were included in an early release covering 550 to 650 HLA-typed donors. The genetic ancestry cluster associated with self-reported Caucasian donors included 81% of the roughly 380 genotyped donors. The study aimed to test whether signatures of past pathogen exposure could be identified by cataloging public T cell receptors. The study used immunosequencing to profile the T cell repertoires of approximately 630 subjects and linked those repertoires to cytomegalovirus serostatus. In addition to the first cohort of 650 to 750 subjects, a separate validation cohort of 130 or so different subjects was used. To predict cytomegalovirus infection status, the study combined high-throughput TCR immunosequencing, statistical association of individual TCRs with disease status, and machine learning. In a later analysis, previously published TCR beta repertoires from 670 or so donors were re-analyzed and high-resolution HLA genotyping was added so that TCR occurrence patterns could be studied. The later analysis used no new phenotypic data to find candidate immune exposures, relying instead on TCR beta sequences and their occurrence across donors. To decide whether each TCR beta V gene segment behaved as functional or pseudogenic, an earlier analysis of some 570 of the donors relied on high-throughput TCR beta sequencing. Donor age, sex, ethnicity and CMV serostatus were compiled together with the repertoire data. Genome-wide SNP genotypes for about 60% of the 666 donors were used in a later genetic analysis, which treated that subset as a discovery cohort. Every discovery cohort repertoire had been produced on one sequencing platform. HLA typing included class I and class II loci at four-digit resolution. The number of donors typed differed by locus, with about 620-630 for A, B, C, DRB1 and DQB1, around 500 for DQA1, over 600 for DPA1, and about 450 for DPB1. Four or five DR-DQ haplotypes were handled as single units for association and clustering because linkage in the cohort was strong. On average, 235,054 unique TCR beta nucleotide sequences were sequenced per donor among 350 to 400 genotyped donors of the cohort, with roughly 20% of those sequences being non-productive.

The cohort consisted of hundreds of healthy bone marrow donors. At the time of sampling, all cohort members were nominally healthy, though unrecorded immune exposures were likely present. The donor was CMV seronegative and belonged to the group of 320 or so seronegative cohort members. Every donor gave a peripheral blood sample, and the peripheral blood mononuclear cells from that sample were used for TCR beta sequencing. Genomic DNA extraction from the blood cell samples was performed with the Qiagen DNeasy Blood Extraction Kit. Library preparation employed the immunoSEQ multiplex PCR assay. The multiplex PCR relied on a mix of 60 forward primers for TCR Vbeta segments and 13 reverse primers for TCR Jbeta segments. The CDR3 region of rearranged TCR beta genes was amplified from genomic DNA by a multiplex PCR assay. The amplified TCR beta libraries were sequenced on the Illumina HiSeq System as 87-base-pair reads. The study's processing was this. In a later analysis, tens of millions of unique TCR beta chains were counted across the 500 to 700 repertoires, and around 10 million of these chains were shared by at least two donors. A nearest-neighbor algorithm error-corrected the raw reads and collapsed the reads into unique sequences, merging closely related sequences to remove PCR and sequencing errors. To assign V, D and J gene segments, CDR3 sequences were aligned to IMGT reference sequences. Each retained sequence needed at least a six-nucleotide match to both a V gene segment and a J gene segment. A rearrangement was called productive if the CDR3 had no stop codons and remained in frame with V and J, and every other rearrangement was called non-productive. CDR3 was defined according to IMGT convention as the region running from the second conserved V-encoded cysteine to the conserved J-encoded phenylalanine. The earlier analysis of about 560 of the donors excluded any sequence lacking an unambiguous match to a single V gene segment. In an earlier analysis of approximately 500 of the donors, a V segment was called functional when productive rearrangements were above 56.7%, and segregating when the standard deviation between donors exceeded 5%. A statistical classification framework was developed to diagnose cytomegalovirus status using the catalog of TCR beta chain sequences. A later analysis assigned V and J genes by comparing TCR nucleotide sequences with IMGT/GENE-DB human TR gene sequences. Using the TCRdist pipeline, a later analysis assigned CDR3 sequences along with most-parsimonious VDJ recombination scenarios. In a later analysis, each TCR beta chain was defined by its CDR3 amino acid sequence together with its V-gene family, and reads without a unique V-gene family were excluded. To address suspected cross-contamination and a sequencing artifact, a later analysis removed over 500 highly shared, low-generation-probability nucleotide sequences. In a later analysis, a clonal expansion index was calculated for each public chain from normalized within-repertoire ranks of inferred template counts. In a later analysis, generation probabilities were computed with a VDJ recombination model fitted to out-of-frame rearrangements, and the resulting probabilities were checked against IGoR. Hypergeometric tests were used in a later analysis to score TCR-TCR, TCR-HLA and TCR-CMV co-occurrence, with a repertoire-size bias correction applied to the TCR pairs. False discovery rates were estimated in a later analysis by permuting HLA or CMV assignments 20 times. In a later analysis, co-occurring TCRs were grouped with DBSCAN, and TCRdist sequence similarity was added when clustering was performed within HLA-allele-positive subsets. Co-occurrence clustering excluded repertoires with fewer than 30,000 or more than 120,000 public chains, plus five with anomalous nucleotide sharing. The source is immuneACCESS, and TCRdb retained only in-frame sequences with V and J called. Part of the clones is not carried over; for the studies checked, unresolved V genes explain less than half of this, and the remainder is unexplained. D and trimming come from the DNA, and the V and J calls and clone size come from that table. For this sample there are about 96,000 clones; around four fifths appear just once. The top ten clones comprise under 3% of the sample.

The paper as a whole reports these results and caveats: The earlier analysis of some 540 of the donors excluded fewer than 20 rarely observed V segments, including chromosome 9 orphons, because counts were too low. Strong co-occurrence of HLA alleles, especially DR and DQ, made assigning TCR associations to individual alleles difficult. The study listed 150 to 200 TCR beta chains as associated with cytomegalovirus. A later analysis found that HLA-associated TCR beta chains were more clonally expanded and had lower generation probabilities than equally common non-associated chains. Specific HLA alleles were associated with around 18,000 TCR beta sequences at a false discovery rate of 0.05 in a later analysis. In an earlier analysis of about 600 of the donors, most TCR beta V segments appeared in productive rearrangements about 87% or about 30% of the time, broadly matching IMGT annotations. The authors suggested that the approach could potentially be generalized to other disease states and immunological phenotypes. In both the original and validation cohorts, the classifier was reported to diagnose cytomegalovirus status with high specificity and sensitivity. Some IMGT-functional V segments, including TRBV6-2 and TRBV6-3, could not be told apart with the 87-base-pair reads, so those segments were excluded. A few of the identified cytomegalovirus-associated TCR beta chains were confirmed in vitro to be specific for cytomegalovirus antigens. Immune exposure information for the cohort was limited to CMV serostatus. Because HLA typing was missing for some donors at each locus, association tests included only the typed subset. V-gene and J-gene trimming of TCR beta chains was associated with a missense DCLRE1C variant in a later genetic analysis, and the association was replicated in an independent cohort. A further reported finding was that TCR beta sequences accurately predicted the HLA-A and HLA-B alleles for most subjects in the first cohort. Across donors, most TCR sequences were observed very rarely, whereas some public TCRs were present in many individuals. The presence/absence analyses assumed that sequencing depth was roughly uniform across donors, and that assumption may not be true. A later analysis found that most CMV-associated TCR beta chains appeared HLA-restricted, with HLA associations seemingly driven largely by CMV exposure. According to a later analysis, parvovirus B19, influenza, CMV and Epstein-Barr virus appeared linked to several top co-occurrence clusters. Correlated functional status among segregating V segments might reflect linkage disequilibrium, but an unknown experimental factor could not be ruled out. A later analysis found that TCR association rates varied across HLA loci, with DRB1 alleles showing the most associated TCRs and HLA-C alleles the fewest. A group of highly shared sequence variants was considered likely to be a technical artifact of the sequencing pipeline. Only TCR beta chains were sequenced in this cohort, and the absence of alpha or paired-chain data limited detectable features. Compared with the roughly 670-donor mean, donors in an Asian-associated ancestry cluster had fewer N-insertions in productive TCRs, according to a later genetic analysis.

Taken from cysteine to phenylalanine, the CDR3 has 15 residues. Only the CDR3 DNA is retained, 45 bases long and in frame from the first base. The junction shows trimming of 6 bases on V and 6 bases on J, plus 17 bases between the germline ends. CDR1 and CDR2 are read off the germline V gene as LGHNT and FRNRAP. Comments on this clone: Its antigen is still unknown. The input lacks base qualities; no much larger clone sits a single base away.

Input material: PBMCs. This TCR was sampled from a man aged 25 to 40 in good health and CMV-seronegative. The chain is encoded by TRBV12-5 joined to TRBJ2-2, and the D gene may be TRBD2, 7 bases matching. The CDR3 protein is CASGSGGGQAGELFF. The DNA sequence is as follows: TGTGCTAGTGGCTCTGGGGGGGGCCAAGCCGGGGAGCTGTTTTTT.